This TCR beta chain is from a study of T cell changes during pregnancy in multiple sclerosis. Generated by immunoSEQ multiplex PCR, the TCRdb table keeps only in-frame clones and is missing some. The table has under 85,000 clones, around 94% seen once. The germline CDR1 and CDR2 sequences are MNHEY and SVGAGI. This CDR3 spans 12 amino acids. V was cut by 6 bases and J by 7 bases, with 7 bases left in between. This TCR derives from a female donor with multiple sclerosis, enrolled in a pregnancy study. The sample in question was peripheral blood, obtained in the third trimester of pregnancy. The V and J genes are TRBV6-5 and TRBJ1-6; D is ambiguous. In nucleotides, the CDR3 is TGTGCCAGCAGCCTCTCCAATTCACCCCTCCACTTT. This sequence encodes CASSLSNSPLHF.